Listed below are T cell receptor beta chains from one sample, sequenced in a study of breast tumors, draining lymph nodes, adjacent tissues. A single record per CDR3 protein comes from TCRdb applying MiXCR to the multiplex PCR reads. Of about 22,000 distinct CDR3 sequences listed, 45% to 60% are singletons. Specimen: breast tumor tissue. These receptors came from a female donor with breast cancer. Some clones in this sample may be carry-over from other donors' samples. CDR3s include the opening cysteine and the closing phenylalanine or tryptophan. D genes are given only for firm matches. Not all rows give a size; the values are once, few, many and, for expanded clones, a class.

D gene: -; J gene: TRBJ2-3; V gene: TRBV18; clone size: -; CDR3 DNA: TGTGCCAGCTCACCAACGTTGGACGTAGGAGATACGCAGTATTTT; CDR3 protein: CASSPTLDVGDTQYF
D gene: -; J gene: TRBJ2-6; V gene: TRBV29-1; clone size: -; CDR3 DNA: TGCAGCGTAATGTACTCTGGGGCCAACGTCCTGACTTTC; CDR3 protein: CSVMYSGANVLTF
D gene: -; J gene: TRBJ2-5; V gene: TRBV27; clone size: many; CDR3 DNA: TGTGCCAGCAGTCGGGTGCTAAGGACCCAGTACTTC; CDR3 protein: CASSRVLRTQYF
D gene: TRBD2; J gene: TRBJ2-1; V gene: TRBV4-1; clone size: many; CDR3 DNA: TGCGCCAGCAGTAGTTTTAGCGGGCGAGGAGGGGAGCAGTTCTTC; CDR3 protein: CASSSFSGRGGEQFF
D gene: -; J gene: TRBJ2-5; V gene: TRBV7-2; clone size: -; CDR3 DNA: TGTGCCAGCAGCTTAGCCAGTACGGAGACCCAGTACTTC; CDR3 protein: CASSLASTETQYF
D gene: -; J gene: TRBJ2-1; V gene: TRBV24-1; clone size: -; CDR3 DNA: TGTGCCACCAGTGAATCAGGGATGTCCTACAATGAGCAGTTCTTC; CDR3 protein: CATSESGMSYNEQFF
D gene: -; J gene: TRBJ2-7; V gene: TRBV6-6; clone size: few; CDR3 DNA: TGTGCCAGCAGTTATGGTCCCCCGTCTTTAAGGAACGAGCAGTACTTC; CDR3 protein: CASSYGPPSLRNEQYF
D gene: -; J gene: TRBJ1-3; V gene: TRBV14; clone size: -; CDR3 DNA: TGTGCCAGCAGCCAGGAATTTGGAAACACCATATATTTT; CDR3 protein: CASSQEFGNTIYF
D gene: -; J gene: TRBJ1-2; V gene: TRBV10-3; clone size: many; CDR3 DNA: TGTGCCATCAGTGGGGGCCAGGGCTCTCCCTATGGCTACACCTTC; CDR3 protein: CAISGGQGSPYGYTF
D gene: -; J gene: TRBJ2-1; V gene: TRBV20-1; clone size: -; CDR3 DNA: TGCAGTGCTAAGGGGGAGTTTCGCGATGAGCAGTTCTTC; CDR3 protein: CSAKGEFRDEQFF
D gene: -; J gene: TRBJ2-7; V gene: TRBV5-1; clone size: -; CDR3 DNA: TGCGCCAGCAGGGGCGAGGGGATAAGCGAGCAGTACTTC; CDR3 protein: CASRGEGISEQYF
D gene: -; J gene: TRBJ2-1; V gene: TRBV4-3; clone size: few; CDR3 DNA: TGCGCCAGCAGCCATACGACTATACAGAGCTCCTACAATGAGCAGTTCTTC; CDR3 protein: CASSHTTIQSSYNEQFF
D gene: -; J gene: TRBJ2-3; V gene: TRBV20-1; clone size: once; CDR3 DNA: TGCAGTGCTAGTGGGCAGTATGGGACAGATACGCAGTATTTT; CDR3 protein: CSASGQYGTDTQYF
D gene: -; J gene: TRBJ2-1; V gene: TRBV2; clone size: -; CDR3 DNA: TGTGCCAGCAGTCTCAACCAAAACAATGAGCAGTTCTTC; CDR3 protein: CASSLNQNNEQFF
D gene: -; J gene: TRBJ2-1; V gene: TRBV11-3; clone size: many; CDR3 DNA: TGTGCCAGCAGCAAAGGGGGCCCTCGGGGGTACAATGAGCAGTTCTTC; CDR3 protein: CASSKGGPRGYNEQFF
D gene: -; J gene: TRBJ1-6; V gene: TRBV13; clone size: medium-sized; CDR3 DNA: TGTGCCAGCAGCTTAGCCAGAAGCGGTTCACCCCTCCACTTT; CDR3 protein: CASSLARSGSPLHF
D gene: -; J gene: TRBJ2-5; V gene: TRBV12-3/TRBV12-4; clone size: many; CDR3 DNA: TGTGCCAGCAGTTTTGTTCAGGGGCTAATGGAGACCCAGTACTTC; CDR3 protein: CASSFVQGLMETQYF
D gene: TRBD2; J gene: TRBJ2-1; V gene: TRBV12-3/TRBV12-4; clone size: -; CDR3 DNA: TGTGCCAGCAGTTTGGGCGGGAGGGCCGAGGGTGAGCAGTTCTTC; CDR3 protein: CASSLGGRAEGEQFF
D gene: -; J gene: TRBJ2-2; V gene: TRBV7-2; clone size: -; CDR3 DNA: TGTGCCAGCAGCTTCCTGTCAGGGCAACTGGCCGGGGAGCTGTTTTTT; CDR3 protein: CASSFLSGQLAGELFF
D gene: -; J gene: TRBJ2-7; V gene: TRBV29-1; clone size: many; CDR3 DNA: TGCAGCGTTGAGGAAGGGGCCCAGCCTTACGAGCAGTACTTC; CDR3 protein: CSVEEGAQPYEQYF
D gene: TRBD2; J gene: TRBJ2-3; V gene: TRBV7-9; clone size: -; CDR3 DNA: TGTGCCAGCAGCTTATGGCCAGCGGGAGGCGAGCAGGATACGCAGTATTTT; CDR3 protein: CASSLWPAGGEQDTQYF
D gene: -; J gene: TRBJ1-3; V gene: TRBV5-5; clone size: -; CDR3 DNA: TGTGCCAGCAGACCTCAGGGTATAGCCGGAAACACCATATATTTT; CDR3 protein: CASRPQGIAGNTIYF
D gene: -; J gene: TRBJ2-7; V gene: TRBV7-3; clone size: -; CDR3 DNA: TGTGCCAGCAGACTATTTGGAGCACACGAGCAGTACTTC; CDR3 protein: CASRLFGAHEQYF
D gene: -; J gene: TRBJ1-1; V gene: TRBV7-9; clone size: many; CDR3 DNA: TGTGCCAGCAGCTCAGTCTCGGTGGGGCTAAACACTGAAGCTTTCTTT; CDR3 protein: CASSSVSVGLNTEAFF
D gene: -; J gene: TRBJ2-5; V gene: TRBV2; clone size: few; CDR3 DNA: TGTGCCAGCACTATACAGGGTCAAGAGACCCAGTACTTC; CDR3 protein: CASTIQGQETQYF
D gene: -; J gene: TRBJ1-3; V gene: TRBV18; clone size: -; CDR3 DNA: TGTGCCAGCTCTCCCTCGACCCGGGACACCATATATTTT; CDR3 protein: CASSPSTRDTIYF
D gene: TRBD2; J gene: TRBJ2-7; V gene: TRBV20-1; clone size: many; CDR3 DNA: TGCAGTGCTAGGGGGGGGGGGTACAATTACGAGCAGTACTTC; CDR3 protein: CSARGGGYNYEQYF
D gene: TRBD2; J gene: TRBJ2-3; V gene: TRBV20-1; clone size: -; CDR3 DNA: TGCAGTGCTACCCACGGGGGGGGAAGCACAGATACGCAGTATTTT; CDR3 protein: CSATHGGGSTDTQYF
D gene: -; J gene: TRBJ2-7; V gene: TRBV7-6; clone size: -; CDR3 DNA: TGTGCCAGCAGCTTAGGCCCGGGAGCCGCCTACGAGCAGCACTTC; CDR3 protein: CASSLGPGAAYEQHF
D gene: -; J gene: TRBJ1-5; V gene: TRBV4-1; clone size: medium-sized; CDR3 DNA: TGCGCCAGCAGCCAAGGAGGAAATAGCAATCAGCCCCAGCATTTT; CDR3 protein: CASSQGGNSNQPQHF
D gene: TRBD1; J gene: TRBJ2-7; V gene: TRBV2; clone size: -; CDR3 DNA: TGTGCCAGCAGTGAAGGGACAGGGCTTGGCGAGCAGTACTTC; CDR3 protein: CASSEGTGLGEQYF
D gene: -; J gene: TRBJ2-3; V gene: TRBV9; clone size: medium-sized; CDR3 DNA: TGTGCCAGCAGCGGGACGGGGGTTGCGCAGTATTTT; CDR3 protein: CASSGTGVAQYF
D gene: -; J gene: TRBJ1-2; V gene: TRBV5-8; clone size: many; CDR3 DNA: TGTGCCAGCAGCCCAACGGGGTATGGATATGGCTACACCTTC; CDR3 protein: CASSPTGYGYGYTF
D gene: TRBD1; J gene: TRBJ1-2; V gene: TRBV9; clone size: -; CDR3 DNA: TGTGCCAGCAGCGGCGCAGGGATGCGGCAGGGGGCGGCCTATGGCTACACCTTC; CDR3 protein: CASSGAGMRQGAAYGYTF
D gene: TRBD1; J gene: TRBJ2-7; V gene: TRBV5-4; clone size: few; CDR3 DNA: TGTGCCAGCAGCCCGGGGACAGGGCGCGAGCAGTACTTC; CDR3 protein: CASSPGTGREQYF
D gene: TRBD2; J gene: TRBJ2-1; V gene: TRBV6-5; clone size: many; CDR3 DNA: TGTGCCAGCAGTTACAGGGCTAGCGGGGGGGATGAGCAGTTCTTC; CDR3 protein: CASSYRASGGDEQFF
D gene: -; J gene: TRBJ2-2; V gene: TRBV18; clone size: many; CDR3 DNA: TGTGCCAGCTCACCCCTAGCAGCGGGGGAGCTGTTTTTT; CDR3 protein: CASSPLAAGELFF
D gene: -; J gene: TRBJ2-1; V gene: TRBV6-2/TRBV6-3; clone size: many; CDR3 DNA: TGTGCCAGCAGACAAAGGACTCCCGTGGGCTACAATGAGCAGTTCTTC; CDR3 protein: CASRQRTPVGYNEQFF
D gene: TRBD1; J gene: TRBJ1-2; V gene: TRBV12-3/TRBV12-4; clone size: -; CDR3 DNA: TGTGCCAGCAGTCCAGGGACAGTCGCTCACTATGGCTACACCTTC; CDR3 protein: CASSPGTVAHYGYTF
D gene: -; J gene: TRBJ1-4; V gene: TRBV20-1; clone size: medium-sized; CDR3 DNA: TGCAGTGCTAGAGATCTGACCGATGAAAAACTGTTTTTT; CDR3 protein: CSARDLTDEKLFF
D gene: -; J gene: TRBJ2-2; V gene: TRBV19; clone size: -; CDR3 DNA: TGTGCCAGTACCCGACTTCGCACCGGGGAGCTGTTTTTT; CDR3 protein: CASTRLRTGELFF
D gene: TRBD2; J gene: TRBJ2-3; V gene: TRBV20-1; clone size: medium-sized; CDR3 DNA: TGCAGTGCTAAAGGACTAGCGGGGTGGGCAGATACGCAGTATTTT; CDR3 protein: CSAKGLAGWADTQYF
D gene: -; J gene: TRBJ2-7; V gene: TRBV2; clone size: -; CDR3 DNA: TGTGCCAGCAGTGAGATTATGGGAGGTAACGAGCAGTACTTC; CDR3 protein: CASSEIMGGNEQYF
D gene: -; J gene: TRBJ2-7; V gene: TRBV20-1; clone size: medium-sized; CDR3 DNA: TGCAGTGCTAGAGGGACAGCCTCCTCCTACGAGCAGTACTTC; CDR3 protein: CSARGTASSYEQYF
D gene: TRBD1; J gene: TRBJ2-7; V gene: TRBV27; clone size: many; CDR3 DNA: TGTGCCAGCAGTCCCGGGACAGGGAAGGACGAGCAGTACTTC; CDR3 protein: CASSPGTGKDEQYF
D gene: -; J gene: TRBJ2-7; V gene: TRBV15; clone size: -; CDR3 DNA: TGTGCCACCAGCAGCTACCCTTTGGGGCTGAGCTACGAGCAGTACTTC; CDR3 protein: CATSSYPLGLSYEQYF
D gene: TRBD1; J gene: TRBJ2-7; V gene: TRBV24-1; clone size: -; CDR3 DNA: TGTGCCACCAGTGATCCCCGGACAGGGCCCTACGAGCAGTACTTC; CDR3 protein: CATSDPRTGPYEQYF